This T cell receptor beta chain is from a study of blood T cell repertoires in COVID-19. Overall study context: T cells, B-cell-depleted T cells, or PBMCs supplied cDNA or gDNA.

Germline-derived CDR1 and CDR2 are MNHEY and SVGAGI. V lost 6 bases, J lost 3 bases, and 7 bases stayed unmatched. The CDR3 totals 15 residues. Profiling relied on immunoSEQ multiplex PCR, and the TCRdb table lists in-frame clones only, not all of them. The table includes some 100,000 clones, roughly nine tenths detected once. Material for sequencing was peripheral blood. The rearrangement links TRBV6-5 to TRBJ2-3; 9 nucleotides align to TRBD2. The sequence was collected from a man aged 55 to 70 with acute or convalescent COVID-19. The CDR3 loop is CASRSGLAGTDTQYF. The CDR3 DNA reads TGTGCCAGCAGAAGTGGGCTAGCGGGAACAGATACGCAGTATTTT.